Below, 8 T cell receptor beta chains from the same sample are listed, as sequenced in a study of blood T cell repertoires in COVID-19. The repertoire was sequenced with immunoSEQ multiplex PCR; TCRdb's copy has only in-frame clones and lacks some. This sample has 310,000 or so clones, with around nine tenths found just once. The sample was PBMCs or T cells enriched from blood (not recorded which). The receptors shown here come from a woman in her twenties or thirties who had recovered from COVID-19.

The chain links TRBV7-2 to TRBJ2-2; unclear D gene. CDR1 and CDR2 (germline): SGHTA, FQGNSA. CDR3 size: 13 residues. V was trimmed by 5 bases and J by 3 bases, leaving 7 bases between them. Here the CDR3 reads CASSLQYTGELFF. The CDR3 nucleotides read TGTGCCAGCAGCCTGCAGTACACCGGGGAGCTGTTTTTT.

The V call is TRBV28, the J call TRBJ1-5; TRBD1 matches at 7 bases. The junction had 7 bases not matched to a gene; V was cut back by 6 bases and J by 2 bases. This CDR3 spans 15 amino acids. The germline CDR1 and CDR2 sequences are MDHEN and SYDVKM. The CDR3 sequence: CASSTRQGGNQPQHF. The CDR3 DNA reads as TGTGCCAGCAGCACGCGACAGGGAGGCAATCAGCCCCAGCATTTT.

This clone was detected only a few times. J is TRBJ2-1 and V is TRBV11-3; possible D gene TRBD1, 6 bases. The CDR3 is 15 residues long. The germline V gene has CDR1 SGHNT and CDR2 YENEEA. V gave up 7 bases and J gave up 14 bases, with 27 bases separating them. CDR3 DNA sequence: TGTGCCAGCACCACTAGTCTATTTCAGGGGTTGGGGGAGTTCTTC. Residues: CASTTSLFQGLGEFF. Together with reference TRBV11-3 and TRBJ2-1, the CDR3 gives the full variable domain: EAGVVQSPRYKIIEKKQPVAFWCNPISGHNTLYWYLQNLGQGPELLIRYENEEAVDDSQLPKDRFSAERLKGVDSTLKIQPAELGDSAVYLCASTTSLFQGLGEFFGPGTRLTVL.

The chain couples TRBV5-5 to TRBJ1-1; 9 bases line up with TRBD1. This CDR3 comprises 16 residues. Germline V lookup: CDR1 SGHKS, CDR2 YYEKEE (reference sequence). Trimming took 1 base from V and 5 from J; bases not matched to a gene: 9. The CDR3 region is CASSLRLVTGGTEAFF. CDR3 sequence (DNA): TGTGCCAGCAGCTTGCGTTTGGTGACAGGGGGTACTGAAGCTTTCTTT.

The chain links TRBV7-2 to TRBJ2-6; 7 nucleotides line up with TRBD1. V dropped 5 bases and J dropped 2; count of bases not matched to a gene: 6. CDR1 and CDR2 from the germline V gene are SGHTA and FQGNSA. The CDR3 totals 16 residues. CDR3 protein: CASSTTGVTGANVLTF. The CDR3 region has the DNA TGTGCCAGCAGCACAACAGGGGTGACTGGGGCCAACGTCCTGACTTTC.

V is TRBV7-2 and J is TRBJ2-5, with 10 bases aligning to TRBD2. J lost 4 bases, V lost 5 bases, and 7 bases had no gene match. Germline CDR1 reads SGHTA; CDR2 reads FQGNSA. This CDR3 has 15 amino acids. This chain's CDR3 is CASSILAGSVETQYF. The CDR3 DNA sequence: TGTGCCAGCAGCATACTAGCGGGGAGCGTAGAGACCCAGTACTTC.

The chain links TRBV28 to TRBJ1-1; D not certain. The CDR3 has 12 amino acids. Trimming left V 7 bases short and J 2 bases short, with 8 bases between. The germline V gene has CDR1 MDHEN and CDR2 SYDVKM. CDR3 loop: CASTLLNTEAFF. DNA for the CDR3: TGTGCCAGCACTCTTCTCAACACTGAAGCTTTCTTT.

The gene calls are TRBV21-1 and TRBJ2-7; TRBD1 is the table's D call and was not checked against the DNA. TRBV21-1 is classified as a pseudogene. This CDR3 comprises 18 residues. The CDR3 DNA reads TGTGCCAGCAGCAAAGAATTCATCCGGAGACAGGCCTCCTACGAGCAGTACTTC. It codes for CASSKEFIRRQASYEQYF.